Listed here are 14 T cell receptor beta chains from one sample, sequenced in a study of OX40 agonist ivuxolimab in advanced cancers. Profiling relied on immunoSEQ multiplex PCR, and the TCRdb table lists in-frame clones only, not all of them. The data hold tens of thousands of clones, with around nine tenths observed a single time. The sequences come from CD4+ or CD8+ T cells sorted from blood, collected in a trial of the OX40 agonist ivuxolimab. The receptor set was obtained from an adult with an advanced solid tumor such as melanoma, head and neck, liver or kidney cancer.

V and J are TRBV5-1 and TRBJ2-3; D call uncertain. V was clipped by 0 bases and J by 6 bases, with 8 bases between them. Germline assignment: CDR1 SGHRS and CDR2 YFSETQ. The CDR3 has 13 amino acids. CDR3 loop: CASSLEATDTQYF. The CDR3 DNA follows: TGCGCCAGCAGCTTGGAGGCCACCGATACGCAGTATTTT. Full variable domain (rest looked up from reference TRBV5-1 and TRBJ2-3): KAGVTQTPRYLIKTRGQQVTLSCSPISGHRSVSWYQQTPGQGLQFLFEYFSETQRNKGNFPGRFSGRQFSNSRSEMNVSTLELGDSALYLCASSLEATDTQYFGPGTRLTVL.

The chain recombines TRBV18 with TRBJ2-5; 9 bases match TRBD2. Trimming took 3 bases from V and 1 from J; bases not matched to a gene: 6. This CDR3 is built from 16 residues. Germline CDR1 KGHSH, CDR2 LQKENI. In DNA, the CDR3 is TGTGCCAGCTCACCGGTCGAGCGGGAGGTCCAAGAGACCCAGTACTTC. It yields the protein CASSPVEREVQETQYF. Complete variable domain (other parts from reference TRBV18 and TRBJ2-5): NAGVMQNPRHLVRRRGQEARLRCSPMKGHSHVYWYRQLPEEGLKFMVYLQKENIIDESGMPKERFSAEFPKEGPSILRIQQVVRGDSAAYFCASSPVEREVQETQYFGPGTRLLVL.

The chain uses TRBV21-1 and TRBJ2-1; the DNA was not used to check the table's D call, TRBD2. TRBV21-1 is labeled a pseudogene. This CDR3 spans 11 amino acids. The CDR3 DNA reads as TGTGCCAGCAGCAAAGCTAGCGTAGAGTTCTTC. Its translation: CASSKASVEFF.

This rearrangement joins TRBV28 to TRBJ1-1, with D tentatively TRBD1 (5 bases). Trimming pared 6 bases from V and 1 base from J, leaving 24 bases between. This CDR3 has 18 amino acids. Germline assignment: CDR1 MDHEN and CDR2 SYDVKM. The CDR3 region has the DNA TGTGCCAGCAGGCTGACACCGGCCGGGGTGGGGCCGAACACTGAAGCTTTCTTT. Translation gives CASRLTPAGVGPNTEAFF.

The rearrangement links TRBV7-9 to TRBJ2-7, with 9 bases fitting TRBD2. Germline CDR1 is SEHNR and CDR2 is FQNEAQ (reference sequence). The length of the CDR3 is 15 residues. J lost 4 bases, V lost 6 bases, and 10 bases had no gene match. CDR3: CASSPGTSPLYEQYF. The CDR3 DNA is TGTGCCAGCAGTCCCGGGACTAGCCCTTTATACGAGCAGTACTTC.

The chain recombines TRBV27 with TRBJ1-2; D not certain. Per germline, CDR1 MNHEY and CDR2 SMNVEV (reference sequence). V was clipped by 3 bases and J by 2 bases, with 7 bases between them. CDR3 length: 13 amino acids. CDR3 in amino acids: CASSFGRNYGYTF. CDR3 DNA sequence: TGTGCCAGCAGTTTCGGCCGGAACTATGGCTACACCTTC.

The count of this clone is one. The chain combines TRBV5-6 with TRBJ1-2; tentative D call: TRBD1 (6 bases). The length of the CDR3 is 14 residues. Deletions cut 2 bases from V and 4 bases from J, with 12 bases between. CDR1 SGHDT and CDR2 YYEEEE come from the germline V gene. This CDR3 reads CASSFWGRGYGYTF. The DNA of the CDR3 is TGTGCCAGCAGCTTTTGGGGCAGGGGCTATGGCTACACCTTC.

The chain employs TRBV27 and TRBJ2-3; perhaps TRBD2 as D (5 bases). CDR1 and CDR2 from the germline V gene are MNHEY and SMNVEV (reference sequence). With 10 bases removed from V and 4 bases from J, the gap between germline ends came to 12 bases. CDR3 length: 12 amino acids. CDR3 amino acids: CATAGSADTQYF. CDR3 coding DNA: TGTGCCACCGCGGGCAGCGCAGATACGCAGTATTTT.

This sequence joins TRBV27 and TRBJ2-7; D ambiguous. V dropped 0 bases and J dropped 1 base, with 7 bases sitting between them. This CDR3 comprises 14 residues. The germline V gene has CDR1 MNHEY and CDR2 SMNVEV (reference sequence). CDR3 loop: CASSLSLQSYEQYF. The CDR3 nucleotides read TGTGCCAGCAGTTTATCACTACAGTCCTACGAGCAGTACTTC.

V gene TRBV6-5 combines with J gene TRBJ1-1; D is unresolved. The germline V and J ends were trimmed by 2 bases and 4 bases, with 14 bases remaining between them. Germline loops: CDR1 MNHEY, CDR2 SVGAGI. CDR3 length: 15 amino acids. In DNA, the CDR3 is TGTGCCAGCAGTTACCGGGAGGGTAGGTTCACTGAAGCTTTCTTT. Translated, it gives CASSYREGRFTEAFF.

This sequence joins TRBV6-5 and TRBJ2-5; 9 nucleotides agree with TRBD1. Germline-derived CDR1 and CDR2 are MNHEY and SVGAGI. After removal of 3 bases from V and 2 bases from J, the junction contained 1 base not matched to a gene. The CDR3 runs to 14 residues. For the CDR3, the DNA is TGTGCCAGCAGTTATGGGACAGGGCAAGAGACCCAGTACTTC. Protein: CASSYGTGQETQYF.

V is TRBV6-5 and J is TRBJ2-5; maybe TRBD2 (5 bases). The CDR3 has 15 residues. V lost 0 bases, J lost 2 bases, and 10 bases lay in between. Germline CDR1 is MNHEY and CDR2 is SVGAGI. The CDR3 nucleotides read TGTGCCAGCAGTTACTCTATGCGGGCTCAAGAGACCCAGTACTTC. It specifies CASSYSMRAQETQYF.

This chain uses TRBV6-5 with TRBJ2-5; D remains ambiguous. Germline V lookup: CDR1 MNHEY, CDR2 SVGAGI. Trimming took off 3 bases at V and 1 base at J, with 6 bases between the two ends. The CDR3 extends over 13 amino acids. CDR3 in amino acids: CASSYLSQETQYF. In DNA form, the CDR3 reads TGTGCCAGCAGTTATCTCAGCCAAGAGACCCAGTACTTC.

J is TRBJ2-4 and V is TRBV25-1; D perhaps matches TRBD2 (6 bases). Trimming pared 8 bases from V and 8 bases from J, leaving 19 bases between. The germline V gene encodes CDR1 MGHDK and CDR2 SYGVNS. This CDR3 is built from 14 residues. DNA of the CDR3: TGTGCCAGCTCTAGGAGGGTTTCTGTATACATTCAGTACTTC. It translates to CASSRRVSVYIQYF. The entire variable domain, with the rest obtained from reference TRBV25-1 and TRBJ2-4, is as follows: EADIYQTPRYLVIGTGKKITLECSQTMGHDKMYWYQQDPGMELHLIHYSYGVNSTEKGDLSSESTVSRIRTEHFPLTLESARPSHTSQYLCASSRRVSVYIQYFGAGTRLSVL.